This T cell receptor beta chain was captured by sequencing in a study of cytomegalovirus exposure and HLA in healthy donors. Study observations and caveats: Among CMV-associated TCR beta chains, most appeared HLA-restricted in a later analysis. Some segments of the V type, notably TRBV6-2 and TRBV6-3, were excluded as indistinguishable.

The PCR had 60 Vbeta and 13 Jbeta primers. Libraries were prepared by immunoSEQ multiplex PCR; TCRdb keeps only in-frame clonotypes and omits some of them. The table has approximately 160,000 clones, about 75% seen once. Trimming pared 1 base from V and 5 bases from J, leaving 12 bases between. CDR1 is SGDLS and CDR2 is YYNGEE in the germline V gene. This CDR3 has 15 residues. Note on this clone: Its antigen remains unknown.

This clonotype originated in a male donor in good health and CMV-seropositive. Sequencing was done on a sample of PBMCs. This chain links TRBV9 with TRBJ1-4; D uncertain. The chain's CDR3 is CASSVQGDPNEKLFF. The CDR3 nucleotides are TGTGCCAGCAGCGTACAAGGAGATCCCAATGAAAAACTGTTTTTT.